This T cell receptor beta chain was recovered during a study of shared clonotypes between healthy human individuals. Study as a whole: Ranging from 18 to 49 in age, donors were a couple of women and three men. Findings of the study overall: Exclusively blood specimens were collected; tissue repertoires likely differ.

CDR1 is GTSNPN, CDR2 SVGIG, per germline (reference sequence). The CDR3 covers 11 residues. Deletions cut 6 bases from V and 10 bases from J, with 10 bases between. This clone was seen a single time. The antigen remains unidentified. Sequencing was at deep level. Profiling relied on immunoSEQ multiplex PCR, and the TCRdb table lists in-frame clones only, not all of them. The sample consists of 470,000 or so clones, approximately 84% of them appearing once. This receptor was obtained from a woman aged 40 to 49 in good health. Some clones in this sample may be carry-over from other donors' samples. This chain links TRBV30 with TRBJ1-6, with a possible D match to TRBD1 (6 bases). Sample: PBMCs. Here the CDR3 DNA reads TGTGCCTGCGGGCAGGGGTCACCCCTCCACTTT. This codes for CACGQGSPLHF. Full variable domain (remainder filled in from reference TRBV30 and TRBJ1-6): SQTIHQWPATLVQPVGSPLSLECTVEGTSNPNLYWYRQAAGRGLQLLFYSVGIGQISSEVPQNLSASRPQDRQFILSSKKLLLSDSGFYLCACGQGSPLHFGNGTRLTVT.